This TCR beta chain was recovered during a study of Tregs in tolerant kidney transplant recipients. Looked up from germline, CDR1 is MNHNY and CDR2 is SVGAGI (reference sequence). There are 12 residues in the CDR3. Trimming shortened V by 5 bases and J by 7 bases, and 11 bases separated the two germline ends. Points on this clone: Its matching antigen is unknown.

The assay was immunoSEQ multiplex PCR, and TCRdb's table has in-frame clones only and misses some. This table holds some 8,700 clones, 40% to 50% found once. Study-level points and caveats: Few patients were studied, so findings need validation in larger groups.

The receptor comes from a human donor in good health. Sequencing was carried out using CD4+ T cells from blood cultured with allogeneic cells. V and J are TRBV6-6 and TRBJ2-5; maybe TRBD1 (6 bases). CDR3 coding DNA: TGTGCCAGCAGTAGGGGGTTAGGGACCCAGTACTTC. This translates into CASSRGLGTQYF.